Below, one T cell receptor beta chain is given with its context. This clone's antigen is unknown. No much larger clone is present one base from it, and per-base qualities are unavailable. The data stem from a study of sequential checkpoint blockade in melanoma (dated by TCRdb to between 2018 and 2021). Background for the entire study: Patients were randomized 1:1 to first-line nivolumab followed by ipilimumab (arm A) or ipilimumab followed by nivolumab (arm B). Maintenance nivolumab was given following each of the two trial sequences. DNA from more than 75 melanoma tumor samples collected before treatment underwent TCRbeta immunosequencing. Over 20 patients had matched tumor biopsies taken before treatment and at week 13, after single-agent nivolumab (arm A) or ipilimumab (arm B). The same lesion was the source of approximately 86% of the matched pre- and post-treatment tumor biopsy pairs. Summary of the overall study and its limitations: In the nivolumab-first arm (arm A), an association was found between pretreatment tumor TIL clonality and response (P = .04). PD-L1 staining and CD8+ T-cell counts correlated with tumor T-cell fraction and clonality, whereas mutational load did not. Within-arm analyses of tumor T-cell fraction were constrained by small sample sizes and reduced statistical power. The model for predicting response that combines TCR metrics with mutation burden needs to be validated in larger, independent patient cohorts. Patients with increases in tumor T-cell fraction and clonality by week 13 were approximately 30 times more likely to achieve clinical benefit.

The sample's treatment or condition label is to be understood as: randomized to nivolumab then ipilimumab (arm A) or the reverse (arm B). None of the patients in the trial had previously been given DNA-damaging chemotherapy. The samples were obtained from melanoma patients enrolled in CheckMate 064, an open-label, randomized phase II trial testing sequential checkpoint blockade. Genomic DNA from formalin-fixed paraffin-embedded (FFPE) tissue samples served as the input for tumor TCR sequencing. TCRbeta CDR3 regions were immunosequenced from genomic DNA with the immunoSEQ Assay. Genomic DNA was amplified by bias-controlled multiplex PCR before high-throughput sequencing. The study's processing was this. To quantify the absolute abundance of each unique TCRbeta CDR3 region, the sequences were collapsed and filtered. Clonality was defined as 1 minus Pielou's evenness and was calculated using productive rearrangements only. Tumor T-cell fraction was calculated by normalizing TCRbeta template counts to usable DNA, which was estimated from several housekeeping genes. A previously published method was used to identify clones with significantly greater frequencies in on-treatment samples than in baseline samples. TCRdb retrieved this table from immuneACCESS and kept in-frame rearrangements only. Not all clones are present; in checked studies, unresolved V genes account for under half, and no reason is known for the remainder. The V and J calls and clone size were taken over from that table, and D and trimming were inferred from the DNA. For this sample there are 2,500 or so clones; approximately 22% appear just once. 20% to 25% of the sample goes to the ten largest clones.

Sequences were derived from tumor tissue (inferred from file names), sampled from a patient given nivolumab and ipilimumab in sequence. The clonotype comes from a human donor with melanoma.

The nucleotide sequence reads TGCGCCAGCAGCGGCGGGACAGGGGCTGGTGGGGACACTGAAGCTTTCTTT. It encodes CASSGGTGAGGDTEAFF. The V and J genes are TRBV5-1 and TRBJ1-1, and 10 junctional nucleotides match TRBD1. Including cysteine and phenylalanine, the CDR3 has 17 amino acids. The retained sequence is limited to the CDR3, 51 bases, with the frame set at the first base. Trimming leaves V shorter by 4 bases and J shorter by 3 bases, with the junction holding 12 bases beyond the gene matches. CDR1 and CDR2, looked up from the germline V gene, are SGHRS and YFSETQ.